These 31 T cell receptor beta chains were all obtained from the same sample, sequenced in a study of blood T cell repertoires in COVID-19. Assay: immunoSEQ multiplex PCR; the TCRdb copy retains only in-frame clones and omits some. The sample yields a few hundred thousand clones, roughly 86% seen once. The sequenced sample consisted of peripheral blood. These receptors were collected from a woman younger than 45 with COVID-19, enrolled during active disease.

There are a few counts of this clone. The CDR3, as DNA: TGTGCCAGCAGTGAATGGGGGACAGGGGGGTTCGAAAAACTGTTTTTT. Its translation is CASSEWGTGGFEKLFF. The chain couples TRBV25-1 to TRBJ1-4; 11 bases fit TRBD1. Trimming took 1 base from V and 8 from J; bases not matched to a gene: 6. Per germline, CDR1 MGHDK and CDR2 SYGVNS. This CDR3 comprises 16 residues.

The rearrangement uses TRBV5-1 and TRBJ2-1; TRBD2 matches 16 bases. The CDR3 sequence is 16 residues long. J lost 8 bases, V lost 3 bases, and 5 bases had no gene match. Germline V gives CDR1 SGHRS, CDR2 YFSETQ. The CDR3 DNA sequence: TGCGCCAGCAGCTGGGGACTAGCGGGAGGGAGGGATGAGCAGTTCTTC. Protein product: CASSWGLAGGRDEQFF.

The chain joins TRBV10-3 to TRBJ2-7; weak D call: TRBD1 (6 bases). The CDR3 extends over 12 amino acids. V lost 5 bases and J lost 3, with 8 bases in between. Per germline, CDR1 ENHRY and CDR2 SYGVKD. CDR3 residues: CAISTGNYEQYF. CDR3 DNA: TGTGCCATCAGTACAGGGAACTACGAGCAGTACTTC.

J is TRBJ2-2 and V is TRBV4-1; 7 bases fit TRBD2. V lost 0 bases and J lost 0; bases outside the gene matches: 4. The CDR3 has 17 residues. Germline values: CDR1 MGHRA, CDR2 YSYEKL. The CDR3: CASSQDQAGANTGELFF. CDR3 coding DNA: TGCGCCAGCAGCCAAGATCAGGCGGGGGCGAACACCGGGGAGCTGTTTTTT.

The rearrangement joins TRBV30 to TRBJ2-4, with 11 nucleotides matching TRBD1. V lost 1 base to trimming and J lost 7 bases; unmatched junction nucleotides: 3. Germline values: CDR1 GTSNPN, CDR2 SVGIG (reference sequence). The CDR3 is made up of 14 amino acids. The CDR3 is CAWSAGQGANIQYF. The CDR3 DNA sequence: TGTGCCTGGAGTGCCGGACAGGGGGCGAACATTCAGTACTTC.

Only one count was recorded for this clone. The rearrangement links TRBV3-1 (or the pseudogene TRBV3-2) to TRBJ2-5; TRBD2 matches 14 bases. From germline, CDR1 is LGHDT and CDR2 YNNKEL (reference sequence). The CDR3 totals 18 residues. The J segment lost 4 bases and the V segment lost 1 base, leaving 8 bases of the junction unmatched. The DNA of the CDR3 is TGTGCCAGCAGCCAAGCCCCCCCCGGACTAGCGGGAGGAGAGACCCAGTACTTC. Residues: CASSQAPPGLAGGETQYF.

The chain links TRBV6-5 to TRBJ2-7; D not resolved. V lost 6 bases and J 3 bases, leaving 6 bases between the germline ends. Germline V CDR1 and CDR2: MNHEY, SVGAGI. CDR3 length: 11 residues. CDR3 residues: CASSRDYEQYF. For the CDR3, the DNA is TGTGCCAGCAGCCGCGACTACGAGCAGTACTTC.

The rearrangement uses TRBV19 and TRBJ2-7; TRBD2 aligns across 11 bases. This CDR3 is built from 15 residues. Per the germline V gene, CDR1 is LNHDA and CDR2 is SQIVND (reference sequence). V gave up 6 bases and J gave up 3 bases; unmatched junction bases: 7. The CDR3 DNA reads TGTGCCAGTAGCCCTACTAGCGGGGGAGTCTACGAGCAGTACTTC. Amino acids: CASSPTSGGVYEQYF.

This clone was counted between two and nine times. This rearrangement joins TRBV27 to TRBJ2-2; no reliable D call. V lost 6 bases and J 1 base, leaving 12 bases between the germline ends. The CDR3 is made up of 15 amino acids. Germline V gene lookup returns CDR1 MNHEY and CDR2 SMNVEV (reference sequence). CDR3 amino acids: CASSYLKVNTGELFF. The CDR3, as DNA: TGTGCCAGCAGCTATCTAAAAGTGAACACCGGGGAGCTGTTTTTT.

In the case of this clone: Sequence at one end of the junction differs from germline and may be a read error. The chain joins TRBV7-9 to TRBJ2-1; 12 bases line up with TRBD2. The CDR3 totals 14 residues. CDR1 SEHNR and CDR2 FQNEAQ come from the germline V gene (reference sequence). As DNA, the CDR3 is TGTGCCAGCAGCCTAGCGGGAGGGGTCCCTCAGCAGTTCTTC. Amino acids: CASSLAGGVPQQFF.

The rearrangement uses TRBV7-9 and TRBJ2-3, with 7 bases lining up with TRBD1. The ends lost 5 bases at V and 3 bases at J; junction bases unmatched: 8. This CDR3 has 15 amino acids. Germline V gene data show CDR1 as SEHNR and CDR2 as FQNEAQ (reference sequence). The CDR3 coding sequence is TGTGCCAGCAGCCCCCGGACAGGATTAACAGATACGCAGTATTTT. Amino acids: CASSPRTGLTDTQYF.

A single count supports this clone. This chain connects TRBV6-5 to TRBJ2-1; 13 bases align to TRBD2. This CDR3 spans 16 amino acids. The V segment lost 2 bases and the J segment 2 bases; nucleotides outside the gene matches: 0. CDR1 is MNHEY, CDR2 SVGAGI, per germline. The CDR3 sequence is CASSYGTSGTYNEQFF. In DNA form, the CDR3 reads TGTGCCAGCAGTTACGGGACTAGCGGGACCTACAATGAGCAGTTCTTC.

This clone showed up just once. V usage is TRBV5-1 and J usage is TRBJ2-5, with 9 bases matching TRBD2. The V segment lost 4 bases and the J segment 1 base; nucleotides outside the gene matches: 8. Per the germline V gene, CDR1 is SGHRS and CDR2 is YFSETQ. The CDR3 is 16 residues long. The CDR3 loop is CASSPGGLAFQETQYF. The CDR3 DNA reads as TGCGCCAGCAGCCCTGGTGGACTAGCGTTCCAAGAGACCCAGTACTTC.

This clone appeared once. In DNA, the CDR3 is TGTGCCACCAGTGATTCCCATAGGGGAAACACCGGGGAGCTGTTTTTT. It specifies CATSDSHRGNTGELFF. V usage is TRBV24-1 and J usage is TRBJ2-2; maybe TRBD1 (5 bases). The CDR3 has 16 amino acids. CDR1 is KGHDR, CDR2 SFDVKD, per germline. Deletions cut 2 bases from V and 2 bases from J, with 11 bases between.

The chain couples TRBV5-1 to TRBJ2-3; TRBD2 agrees at 14 bases. V lost 4 bases to trimming and J lost 3 bases; unmatched junction nucleotides: 4. The CDR3 sequence is 16 residues long. Germline V gene data show CDR1 as SGHRS and CDR2 as YFSETQ. The CDR3 here is CASSTWTSGRTDTQYF. In nucleotides, the CDR3 is TGCGCCAGCAGCACCTGGACTAGCGGGAGGACAGATACGCAGTATTTT.

The chain has TRBV19 and TRBJ1-1; D is possibly TRBD1 (5 bases). V lost 5 bases, J lost 7 bases, and 20 bases lay in between. CDR1 is LNHDA and CDR2 is SQIVND in the germline V gene (reference sequence). The CDR3 is made up of 15 amino acids. The CDR3 nucleotides read TGTGCCAGTAGTTTCGCGGCAGGGATGGATGGTGAAGCTTTCTTT. Protein product: CASSFAAGMDGEAFF. The full variable domain, rest sourced from reference TRBV19 and TRBJ1-1, is DGGITQSPKYLFRKEGQNVTLSCEQNLNHDAMYWYRQDPGQGLRLIYYSQIVNDFQKGDIAEGYSVSREKKESFPLTVTSAQKNPTAFYLCASSFAAGMDGEAFFGQGTRLTVV.

The rearrangement links TRBV6-5 to TRBJ2-4, with D maybe TRBD2 (5 bases). From germline, CDR1 is MNHEY and CDR2 SVGAGI. This CDR3 contains 15 residues. Trimming left V 2 bases short and J 0 bases short, with 8 bases between. The CDR3 bases are TGTGCCAGCAGTTACGGCGGACTAGCCAAAAACATTCAGTACTTC. Its translation is CASSYGGLAKNIQYF.

CDR3 amino acids: CASSSSVNTEAFF. In DNA, the CDR3 is TGTGCCAGCAGTTCCTCAGTGAACACTGAAGCTTTCTTT. This sequence joins TRBV12-3 or TRBV12-4 and TRBJ1-1; D is uncertain. The CDR3 consists of 13 residues. V was trimmed by 4 bases and J by 0 bases, leaving 6 bases between them.

The chain uses TRBV30 and TRBJ2-3; 7 bases fit TRBD2. The V and J ends lost 3 bases and 0 bases, in that order; junction bases with no gene match: 15. Germline CDR1 GTSNPN, CDR2 SVGIG (reference sequence). The CDR3 is 18 residues long. CDR3 amino acids: CAWSGGRTRRGSTDTQYF. Written as DNA, the CDR3 is TGTGCCTGGAGCGGGGGGAGGACGCGGCGGGGCAGCACAGATACGCAGTATTTT.

The chain has TRBV19 and TRBJ2-1, with 9 bases fitting TRBD2. This CDR3 contains 17 residues. The J segment lost 0 bases and the V segment lost 4 bases, leaving 7 bases of the junction unmatched. Per the germline V gene, CDR1 is LNHDA and CDR2 is SQIVND (reference sequence). The CDR3 reads CASSTTYSGSSYNEQFF. CDR3 coding DNA: TGTGCCAGTAGTACCACCTATAGCGGGAGCTCCTACAATGAGCAGTTCTTC. Full variable domain (outside the CDR3, taken from reference TRBV19 and TRBJ2-1): DGGITQSPKYLFRKEGQNVTLSCEQNLNHDAMYWYRQDPGQGLRLIYYSQIVNDFQKGDIAEGYSVSREKKESFPLTVTSAQKNPTAFYLCASSTTYSGSSYNEQFFGPGTRLTVL.

The chain recombines TRBV19 with TRBJ2-7, with D possibly matching TRBD2 (5 bases). Trimming cost V 5 bases and J 9 bases, with 17 bases left between them. Germline CDR1 LNHDA, CDR2 SQIVND (reference sequence). The CDR3 extends over 13 amino acids. CDR3 nucleotides: TGTGCCAGTAGTGAGGGCCCGAAGGGTGCGCAGTACTTC. The encoded protein is CASSEGPKGAQYF.

V is TRBV6-5 and J is TRBJ1-2, with D possibly TRBD1 on 5 matching bases. Trimming stripped 6 bases from V and 7 bases from J, with 15 bases between. The CDR3 length is 13 residues. CDR1 and CDR2 from the germline V gene are MNHEY and SVGAGI. Here the CDR3 DNA reads TGTGCCAGCAGGGGAGAGGGACTGAGTGGCTACACCTTC. The encoded protein is CASRGEGLSGYTF.

The chain carries TRBV7-2 and TRBJ2-5, with a weak D call TRBD2 (6 bases). CDR1 SGHTA and CDR2 FQGNSA come from the germline V gene. The CDR3 runs 14 residues. The V gene lost 5 bases and the J gene lost 3 bases, with 13 bases spanning the gap. CDR3 sequence: CASSPRLVEETQYF. CDR3 nucleotides: TGTGCCAGCAGCCCGAGACTAGTCGAAGAGACCCAGTACTTC.

The V call is TRBV28, the J call TRBJ1-4; maybe TRBD1 (6 bases). Trimming pared 5 bases from V and 7 bases from J, leaving 20 bases between. In germline, CDR1 is MDHEN, CDR2 SYDVKM. The CDR3 is 16 amino acids. The DNA for the CDR3 is TGTGCCAGCAGTCCAGGGTCCCACCAGGACAGTGAAAAACTGTTTTTT. Translation gives CASSPGSHQDSEKLFF.

This clone was seen a few times. The rearrangement joins TRBV4-2 to TRBJ2-5; 13 bases align to TRBD2. V was clipped by 2 bases and J by 0 bases; unmatched bases: 3. The germline gives CDR1 LGHNA, CDR2 YNFKEQ. There are 17 residues in the CDR3. As DNA, the CDR3 is TGTGCCAGCAGCCAATTGACTAGCGGGAGGCACCAAGAGACCCAGTACTTC. Translated: CASSQLTSGRHQETQYF.

The chain recombines TRBV21-1 with TRBJ1-5; TRBD1 is taken as the D call from the table, unchecked against the DNA. TRBV21-1 is a recognized pseudogene. The CDR3 covers 17 residues. The CDR3 loop is CASSKQFTVPINQPQHF. Written as DNA, the CDR3 is TGTGCCAGCAGCAAACAGTTTACAGTCCCTATCAATCAGCCCCAGCATTTT.

The V call is TRBV12-1, the J call TRBJ2-4; TRBD2, the table's D call, was not compared with the DNA. TRBV12-1 is assigned pseudogene status. This CDR3 has 14 residues. DNA for the CDR3: TGTGCCAGCCCGGCGGGACTAGCCAAAAACATTCAGTACTTC. Protein sequence: CASPAGLAKNIQYF.

A remark on this clone: Other DNA sequences in the same sample also yield this CDR3. This sequence joins TRBV7-8 and TRBJ1-2; 8 nucleotides align to TRBD1. The V segment lost 5 bases and the J segment 8 bases; nucleotides outside the gene matches: 4. The length of the CDR3 is 12 residues. CDR1 and CDR2 (germline): SGHVS, FQNEAQ. The CDR3 DNA reads TGTGCCAGCAGCCGGACAGGGTTAGGCTACACCTTC. It encodes CASSRTGLGYTF.

The chain combines TRBV11-2 with TRBJ2-3; D is possibly TRBD1 (6 bases). There are 12 residues in the CDR3. Germline lookup yields CDR1 SGHAT and CDR2 FQNNGV. The V end was cut by 4 bases, the J end by 6 bases, with 8 bases between. CDR3 nucleotide sequence: TGTGCCAGCAGCTCAGGGGCGGATACGCAGTATTTT. It is translated as CASSSGADTQYF.

The genes are TRBV9 and TRBJ2-5; 9 nucleotides agree with TRBD2. The CDR3 length is 15 residues. J lost 3 bases, V lost 6 bases, and 9 bases had no gene match. In germline, CDR1 is SGDLS, CDR2 YYNGEE. The CDR3 loop is CASNGAGGNKETQYF. The CDR3 coding sequence is TGTGCCAGCAATGGAGCGGGAGGAAACAAAGAGACCCAGTACTTC.

This rearrangement joins TRBV5-5 to TRBJ2-3; D remains unclear. From germline, CDR1 is SGHKS and CDR2 YYEKEE (reference sequence). CDR3 length: 14 residues. V shed 0 bases and J shed 6 bases, with 11 bases lying between them. The CDR3 nucleotides read TGTGCCAGCAGCTTGGCAATGGCAAGTGATACGCAGTATTTT. This translates into CASSLAMASDTQYF.